The 30 T cell receptor beta chains in this list originate from one sample, sequenced in a study of blood T cell repertoires in COVID-19. TCRdb's table, derived via immunoSEQ multiplex PCR, lists solely in-frame clones and lacks some. The data contain hundreds of thousands of clones, approximately 89% of them seen just once; the ten biggest clones take up around 6.3%. The sample was peripheral blood. The receptors were gathered from a woman aged 25 to 45 with COVID-19, enrolled during active disease.

The chain combines TRBV24-1 with TRBJ1-5; 9 bases align to TRBD1. J was trimmed by 3 bases and V by 4 bases; bases with no gene match: 3. Germline assignment: CDR1 KGHDR and CDR2 SFDVKD. This CDR3 comprises 15 residues. CDR3 DNA sequence: TGTGCCACCAGTGAGACAGGGGGTTCCAATCAGCCCCAGCATTTT. Amino acids: CATSETGGSNQPQHF.

The genes are TRBV10-2 and TRBJ2-2; a weak D match, TRBD2 (6 bases). The germline V and J ends were trimmed by 6 bases and 4 bases, with 15 bases remaining between them. Germline V lookup: CDR1 WSHSY, CDR2 SAAADI. The CDR3 contains 15 residues. In nucleotides, the CDR3 is TGCGCCAGCAGACTAGCCTCCGCGAGCACCGGGGAGCTGTTTTTT. Protein: CASRLASASTGELFF.

The gene calls are TRBV24-1 and TRBJ2-1; 13 bases agree with TRBD2. The germline CDR1 and CDR2 sequences are KGHDR and SFDVKD. The junction had 2 bases not matched to a gene; V was cut back by 3 bases and J by 4 bases. This CDR3 is 16 amino acids long. The CDR3 is CATSDPGLAGYNEQFF. As DNA, the CDR3 is TGTGCCACCAGTGATCCGGGACTAGCGGGGTACAATGAGCAGTTCTTC.

The chain combines TRBV6-5 with TRBJ1-1; a weak D match, TRBD1 (5 bases). The germline CDR1 and CDR2 sequences are MNHEY and SVGAGI. The CDR3 is 11 residues long. Trimming left V 8 bases short and J 4 bases short, with 8 bases between. CDR3 bases: TGTGCCAGCTTCACAGGCACTGAAGCTTTCTTT. It yields the protein CASFTGTEAFF.

J is TRBJ2-1 and V is TRBV19, with TRBD2 matching over 9 bases. V was pared by 4 bases and J by 0 bases, with 7 bases of the junction left unmatched. Germline V lookup: CDR1 LNHDA, CDR2 SQIVND (reference sequence). CDR3 length equals 17 residues. In nucleotides, the CDR3 is TGTGCCAGTAGTAGTCGACTAGCGGCTAGCTCCTACAATGAGCAGTTCTTC. Amino acids: CASSSRLAASSYNEQFF.

The J gene is TRBJ1-6, the V gene TRBV28; D is uncertain. This CDR3 region has 17 residues. The V end lost 6 bases, the J end lost 1 base, and 16 bases lay between the germline ends. Germline CDR1 reads MDHEN; CDR2 reads SYDVKM. In nucleotides, the CDR3 is TGTGCCAGCAGCTCGTCCGGGGTGTTATCCTATAATTCACCCCTCCACTTT. It codes for CASSSSGVLSYNSPLHF.

The chain is built from TRBV10-3 and TRBJ2-2; D is undetermined. CDR1 and CDR2 from the germline V gene are ENHRY and SYGVKD. The CDR3 has 12 amino acids. The ends were cut back, 5 bases at V and 4 bases at J, with 5 bases in the middle. The CDR3: CAISSVTGELFF. For the CDR3, the DNA is TGTGCCATCAGTTCCGTCACCGGGGAGCTGTTTTTT.

This chain connects TRBV24-1 to TRBJ1-1, with a weak D call TRBD1 (6 bases). Trimming stripped 5 bases from V and 1 base from J, with 13 bases between. Germline V gene data show CDR1 as KGHDR and CDR2 as SFDVKD. The CDR3 sequence is 15 residues long. CDR3 bases: TGTGCCACCAGTGCCGGGGGGCGCCGGAACACTGAAGCTTTCTTT. Translating gives CATSAGGRRNTEAFF.

The V gene is TRBV7-9, the J gene TRBJ2-7; D might be TRBD1 (6 bases). Deletions cut 5 bases from V and 5 bases from J, with 10 bases between. Germline values: CDR1 SEHNR, CDR2 FQNEAQ (reference sequence). The CDR3 sequence is 12 residues long. Written as DNA, the CDR3 is TGTGCCAGCAGCGAACAGGGCAACGAGCAGTACTTC. It encodes CASSEQGNEQYF.

The chain is built from TRBV4-1 and TRBJ2-5; D perhaps matches TRBD1 (5 bases). The length of the CDR3 is 14 residues. Trimming cost V 0 bases and J 5 bases, with 10 bases left between them. CDR1 is MGHRA and CDR2 is YSYEKL in the germline V gene. The CDR3 loop is CASSQERRAETQYF. The CDR3 nucleotides read TGCGCCAGCAGCCAAGAGCGCAGGGCTGAGACCCAGTACTTC.

The genes are TRBV2 and TRBJ2-5; a possible D gene is TRBD2 (5 bases). The CDR3 is 14 residues long. The germline V and J ends were trimmed by 0 bases and 5 bases, with 10 bases remaining between them. The germline V gene encodes CDR1 SNHLY and CDR2 FYNNEI. The CDR3 nucleotides read TGTGCCAGCAGTGAAGCCCCCCCGGGGGAGACCCAGTACTTC. Translated, it gives CASSEAPPGETQYF.

The DNA for the CDR3 is TGTGCCAGCAGCTTAGGAAGAACAGGGTTCACTGAAGCTTTCTTT. Encoded protein: CASSLGRTGFTEAFF. This chain links TRBV7-9 with TRBJ1-1, with D maybe TRBD1 (6 bases). The CDR3 runs to 15 residues. Trimming pared 1 base from V and 4 bases from J, leaving 13 bases between. Germline CDR1 is SEHNR and CDR2 is FQNEAQ (reference sequence). The full variable domain, rest sourced from reference TRBV7-9 and TRBJ1-1, is DTGVSQNPRHKITKRGQNVTFRCDPISEHNRLYWYRQTLGQGPEFLTYFQNEAQLEKSRLLSDRFSAERPKGSFSTLEIQRTEQGDSAMYLCASSLGRTGFTEAFFGQGTRLTVV.

V gene TRBV11-2 combines with J gene TRBJ2-2; 8 bases are a match to TRBD2. The junction had 6 bases not matched to a gene; V was cut back by 5 bases and J by 4 bases. Looked up from germline, CDR1 is SGHAT and CDR2 is FQNNGV. The CDR3 totals 15 residues. In DNA, the CDR3 is TGTGCCAGCAGCCTGGGACTAGTGGGCACCGGGGAGCTGTTTTTT. Protein sequence: CASSLGLVGTGELFF.

As regards this clone: The same CDR3 is also encoded by other DNA sequences in this sample. The genes are TRBV3-1 (or the pseudogene TRBV3-2) and TRBJ1-2; 7 nucleotides line up with TRBD1. V shed 6 bases, J shed 5 bases, and the junction held 6 bases outside the gene matches. The CDR3 consists of 13 residues. In germline, CDR1 is LGHDT, CDR2 YNNKEL (reference sequence). The DNA for the CDR3 is TGTGCCAGCAGTTCCGGGACAGATTATGGCTACACCTTC. Translated: CASSSGTDYGYTF.

This chain connects TRBV25-1 to TRBJ1-2; 7 bases align to TRBD1. V gave up 4 bases and J gave up 6 bases; unmatched junction bases: 8. This CDR3 comprises 14 residues. Germline CDR1 MGHDK, CDR2 SYGVNS. As DNA, the CDR3 is TGTGCCAGCAGTGGACGGACAGGAAGGGATGGCTACACCTTC. It translates to CASSGRTGRDGYTF.

As for this clone: Other DNA sequences in this specimen translate into the identical CDR3. The chain recombines TRBV7-2 with TRBJ2-2; TRBD1 matches 7 bases. CDR1 is SGHTA and CDR2 is FQGNSA in the germline V gene. This CDR3 is 16 amino acids long. Trimming removed 5 bases from V and 1 base from J; junction bases left unmatched: 7. The CDR3 sequence is CASSPNRGLNTGELFF. DNA of the CDR3: TGTGCCAGCAGCCCTAACAGGGGCTTGAACACCGGGGAGCTGTTTTTT.

The rearrangement uses TRBV5-6 and TRBJ1-3; tentative D call: TRBD1 (5 bases). Trimming left V 7 bases short and J 0 bases short, with 17 bases between. CDR3 length: 16 residues. The V gene's germline CDR1 is SGHDT and CDR2 YYEEEE. CDR3 bases: TGTGCCAGCGCCATGGGGGGTACTCTCTCTGGAAACACCATATATTTT. Amino acids: CASAMGGTLSGNTIYF.

This chain joins TRBV6-5 and TRBJ1-1; D gene ambiguous. Trimming pared 6 bases from V and 1 base from J, leaving 9 bases between. CDR3 length: 13 residues. The germline V gene encodes CDR1 MNHEY and CDR2 SVGAGI. CDR3 protein: CASRLGGNTEAFF. CDR3 nucleotides: TGTGCCAGCAGGCTAGGAGGGAACACTGAAGCTTTCTTT.

The V call is TRBV29-1, the J call TRBJ2-1, with a weak D call TRBD2 (6 bases). The V and J ends lost 4 bases and 8 bases respectively, with 18 bases between them. The germline gives CDR1 SQVTM, CDR2 ANQGSEA. CDR3 length: 14 amino acids. This chain's CDR3 is CSVGQRTMIDEQFF. Written as DNA, the CDR3 is TGCAGCGTTGGGCAAAGGACTATGATCGATGAGCAGTTCTTC.

The chain has TRBV19 and TRBJ1-1; D remains ambiguous. Per germline, CDR1 LNHDA and CDR2 SQIVND (reference sequence). Trimming shortened V by 5 bases and J by 3 bases, and 7 bases separated the two germline ends. The CDR3 is 12 residues long. DNA of the CDR3: TGTGCCAGTAGTGGGCAGTACACTGAAGCTTTCTTT. Protein product: CASSGQYTEAFF.

This chain links TRBV18 with TRBJ2-7, with a tentative D call TRBD1 (6 bases). The CDR3 loop spans 15 amino acids. V was clipped by 6 bases and J by 2 bases, with 17 bases between them. Germline lookup yields CDR1 KGHSH and CDR2 LQKENI. Here the CDR3 DNA reads TGTGCCAGCTCCCGAAACCGGGACACAGCCTACGAGCAGTACTTC. Protein: CASSRNRDTAYEQYF. The entire variable domain, with the rest obtained from reference TRBV18 and TRBJ2-7, is as follows: NAGVMQNPRHLVRRRGQEARLRCSPMKGHSHVYWYRQLPEEGLKFMVYLQKENIIDESGMPKERFSAEFPKEGPSILRIQQVVRGDSAAYFCASSRNRDTAYEQYFGPGTRLTVT.

The rearrangement joins TRBV28 to TRBJ2-4; 7 nucleotides align to TRBD1. In germline, CDR1 is MDHEN, CDR2 SYDVKM. CDR3 size: 15 residues. The J segment lost 0 bases and the V segment lost 3 bases, leaving 2 bases of the junction unmatched. The CDR3 sequence is CASSFYRGAKNIQYF. In nucleotides, the CDR3 is TGTGCCAGCAGTTTTTACAGGGGAGCCAAAAACATTCAGTACTTC.

Only one count was recorded for this clone. This sequence joins TRBV6-2 or TRBV6-3 and TRBJ2-7; a possible D gene is TRBD1 (5 bases). The CDR3 totals 15 residues. Germline V gene lookup returns CDR1 MNHEY and CDR2 SVGEGT. With 4 bases removed from V and 0 bases from J, the gap between germline ends came to 13 bases. CDR3 DNA sequence: TGTGCCAGCAGTTGGACAACGTTGGGCTCCTACGAGCAGTACGTC. Translating it yields CASSWTTLGSYEQYV.

This sequence joins TRBV20-1 and TRBJ2-1, with 7 bases lining up with TRBD1. Trimming at V came to 7 bases and at J to 7 bases, leaving 4 bases not matched to a gene. The CDR3 loop spans 11 amino acids. Germline lookup yields CDR1 DFQATT and CDR2 SNEGSKA (reference sequence). The CDR3 is CSVLRGNEQFF. CDR3 bases: TGCAGTGTCCTCAGGGGGAATGAGCAGTTCTTC.

The gene calls are TRBV5-8 and TRBJ1-1, with D possibly being TRBD1 (5 bases). The V gene's germline CDR1 is SGHTS and CDR2 YDEGEE. Trimming removed 1 base from V and 1 base from J, with 8 bases in between. This CDR3 has 14 residues. The CDR3 nucleotides are TGTGCCAGCAGCTTGAGGGGCGGGAACACTGAAGCTTTCTTT. This translates into CASSLRGGNTEAFF.

This clone was recorded once. The J gene is TRBJ2-2, the V gene TRBV11-2, with D maybe TRBD2 (7 bases). CDR1 is SGHAT, CDR2 FQNNGV, per germline. Trimming pared 4 bases from V and 7 bases from J, leaving 13 bases between. The CDR3 is made up of 14 amino acids. The CDR3 spells CASSYGGQGGELFF. For the CDR3, the DNA is TGTGCCAGCAGCTACGGGGGGCAGGGCGGGGAGCTGTTTTTT.

The chain joins TRBV5-6 to TRBJ1-6; TRBD1 agrees at 9 bases. Germline V gene sequence: CDR1 SGHDT, CDR2 YYEEEE. V lost 5 bases and J lost 7; bases outside the gene matches: 10. The CDR3 is made up of 16 amino acids. The CDR3 DNA reads as TGTGCCAGCAGGAAATACGGGACAGGGAAAAATTCACCCCTCCACTTT. It codes for CASRKYGTGKNSPLHF.

The rearrangement joins TRBV7-9 to TRBJ2-1; D perhaps matches TRBD1 (6 bases). Germline CDR1 SEHNR, CDR2 FQNEAQ (reference sequence). Trimming took 5 bases from V and 5 from J, leaving 13 bases between them. CDR3 size: 14 residues. CDR3 sequence reads: CASSRGQLNNEQFF. The CDR3 DNA follows: TGTGCCAGCAGCCGAGGACAGCTGAACAATGAGCAGTTCTTC.

This clone was seen a few times. The J gene is TRBJ1-1, the V gene TRBV6-2 or TRBV6-3, with 7 bases aligning to TRBD1. This CDR3 region has 12 residues. With V trimmed by 6 bases and J by 5 bases, 3 bases remained unmatched. The germline V gene has CDR1 MNHEY and CDR2 SVGEGT. In DNA, the CDR3 is TGTGCCAGCAGCGCAGGGGGAACTGAAGCTTTCTTT. It codes for CASSAGGTEAFF.

The chain combines TRBV9 with TRBJ1-1; a possible D gene is TRBD1 (5 bases). Germline V lookup: CDR1 SGDLS, CDR2 YYNGEE. This CDR3 comprises 15 residues. V was clipped by 2 bases and J by 4 bases, with 15 bases between them. For the CDR3, the DNA is TGTGCCAGCAGCGTGCAGGGTACGGGGGTCACTGAAGCTTTCTTT. It is translated as CASSVQGTGVTEAFF.